This is a list of T cell receptor beta chains from one sample in a study of blood T cell repertoires in COVID-19. Generated by immunoSEQ multiplex PCR, the TCRdb table keeps only in-frame clones and is missing some. The sample records some 300,000 clones, around 87% being singletons. The specimen sequenced was peripheral blood. The receptors shown here come from a man between 18 and 29 years old with active or convalescent COVID-19. The CDR3 runs from the conserved cysteine through the conserved F or W. A D gene is named only where the DNA matches it firmly. Clone size appears in some rows only: once, few, many, or a class for an expanded clone.

abundance: .; j_gene: TRBJ1-5; v_gene: TRBV2; d_gene: .; CDR3nt: TGTGCCAGCAGTGACACAGGGATGGGTCAGCCCCAGCATTTT; CDR3aa: CASSDTGMGQPQHF
abundance: .; j_gene: TRBJ2-1; v_gene: TRBV5-6; d_gene: .; CDR3nt: TGTGCCAGCAGCTTGGATGGCGGGTTTTACAATGAGCAGTTCTTC; CDR3aa: CASSLDGGFYNEQFF
abundance: .; j_gene: TRBJ2-7; v_gene: TRBV19; d_gene: .; CDR3nt: TGTGCCAGTAGTATAGCTCAGGGGCCCTACGAGCAGTACTTC; CDR3aa: CASSIAQGPYEQYF
abundance: .; j_gene: TRBJ1-1; v_gene: TRBV14; d_gene: .; CDR3nt: TGTGCCAGCAGCCAAGACTGGTCCGGGCCGAGGGCCACTGAAGCTTTCTTT; CDR3aa: CASSQDWSGPRATEAFF
abundance: once; j_gene: TRBJ1-3; v_gene: TRBV12-3/TRBV12-4; d_gene: .; CDR3nt: TGTGCCATTTCGACAGGCTCTGGAAACACCATATATTTT; CDR3aa: CAISTGSGNTIYF
abundance: .; j_gene: TRBJ2-3; v_gene: TRBV5-4; d_gene: .; CDR3nt: TGTGCCAGCAGCTCCGCCGAGGGCCCTACGCAGTATTTT; CDR3aa: CASSSAEGPTQYF
abundance: .; j_gene: TRBJ1-1; v_gene: TRBV12-3/TRBV12-4; d_gene: .; CDR3nt: TGTGCCAGCGACCATGGAACAGGGTTAAAAGCTTTCTTT; CDR3aa: CASDHGTGLKAFF
abundance: .; j_gene: TRBJ2-2; v_gene: TRBV4-1; d_gene: .; CDR3nt: TGCGCCAGCAGACGTCAGGGGCCCGACACCGGGGAGCTGTTTTTT; CDR3aa: CASRRQGPDTGELFF
abundance: .; j_gene: TRBJ2-7; v_gene: TRBV14; d_gene: TRBD1; CDR3nt: TGTGCCAGCAGCTCTGGACAGGGGGCCTACGAGCAGTACTTC; CDR3aa: CASSSGQGAYEQYF
abundance: .; j_gene: TRBJ2-3; v_gene: TRBV27; d_gene: TRBD2; CDR3nt: TGTGCCAGCAGTTTGGCTAGCGGGAGCTTTGCAGATACGCAGTATTTT; CDR3aa: CASSLASGSFADTQYF
abundance: .; j_gene: TRBJ2-5; v_gene: TRBV7-3; d_gene: .; CDR3nt: TGTGCCAGCAGCTTAACGGGGACAACCGGAGAGACCCAGTACTTC; CDR3aa: CASSLTGTTGETQYF
abundance: .; j_gene: TRBJ1-2; v_gene: TRBV5-7; d_gene: .; CDR3nt: TGTGCCAGCAGCTTCACAGGTGGCTACACCTTC; CDR3aa: CASSFTGGYTF
abundance: .; j_gene: TRBJ1-1; v_gene: TRBV3-1/TRBV3-2; d_gene: .; CDR3nt: TGTGCCAGCAGCCACCCCAGGGGAACTTTCTTT; CDR3aa: CASSHPRGTFF
abundance: .; j_gene: TRBJ1-6; v_gene: TRBV28; d_gene: .; CDR3nt: TGTGCCAGCAGTACCCTACTACTAAATTCACCTCTCCACTTT; CDR3aa: CASSTLLLNSPLHF
abundance: .; j_gene: TRBJ1-5; v_gene: TRBV5-1; d_gene: .; CDR3nt: TGCGCCAGCAGCTTGGGAGACAATAGCAATCAGCCCCAGCATTTT; CDR3aa: CASSLGDNSNQPQHF
abundance: .; j_gene: TRBJ2-7; v_gene: TRBV29-1; d_gene: TRBD1; CDR3nt: TGCAGCGTTGACAGACAGGGGACCCACGAGCAGTACTTC; CDR3aa: CSVDRQGTHEQYF
abundance: .; j_gene: TRBJ2-2; v_gene: TRBV5-8; d_gene: .; CDR3nt: TGTGCCAGCAGCGCGGGCGTAGATAACACCGGGGAGCTGTTTTTT; CDR3aa: CASSAGVDNTGELFF
abundance: .; j_gene: TRBJ2-3; v_gene: TRBV15; d_gene: .; CDR3nt: TGTGCCACCAGCAGGAGACAGTATACAGATACGCAGTATTTT; CDR3aa: CATSRRQYTDTQYF
abundance: once; j_gene: TRBJ2-2; v_gene: TRBV4-1; d_gene: .; CDR3nt: TGCGCCAGCAGCCAAGTAATCGGGGAGCTGTTTTTT; CDR3aa: CASSQVIGELFF
abundance: .; j_gene: TRBJ2-1; v_gene: TRBV7-3; d_gene: TRBD2; CDR3nt: TGTGCCAGCAGCTACTCGGGACTAGATGGGAATGAGCAGTTCTTC; CDR3aa: CASSYSGLDGNEQFF
abundance: .; j_gene: TRBJ1-2; v_gene: TRBV9; d_gene: TRBD1; CDR3nt: TGTGCCAGCAGCGTAGTACCTGCTGCCGGGACAGGGAGTAATGGCTACACCTTC; CDR3aa: CASSVVPAAGTGSNGYTF
abundance: .; j_gene: TRBJ2-7; v_gene: TRBV5-1; d_gene: .; CDR3nt: TGCGCCAGCAGCTTCGGTGGGCCCGAGCAGTACTTC; CDR3aa: CASSFGGPEQYF
abundance: .; j_gene: TRBJ1-1; v_gene: TRBV7-9; d_gene: .; CDR3nt: TGTGCCAGCAGCATAAACTGGGCCACTGAAGCTTTCTTT; CDR3aa: CASSINWATEAFF
abundance: .; j_gene: TRBJ2-1; v_gene: TRBV6-5; d_gene: TRBD2; CDR3nt: TGTGCCAGCAAGGGACTAGCTGTAAATGAGCAGTTCTTC; CDR3aa: CASKGLAVNEQFF
abundance: .; j_gene: TRBJ1-1; v_gene: TRBV6-6; d_gene: .; CDR3nt: TGTGCCAGCAGTTACTCGAACGCCGGGGTGGGTGAAGCTTTCTTT; CDR3aa: CASSYSNAGVGEAFF
abundance: .; j_gene: TRBJ1-1; v_gene: TRBV28; d_gene: .; CDR3nt: TGTGCCAGCTCTGGCCGGGTCAGGGGTTTTATCGAAGCTTTCTTT; CDR3aa: CASSGRVRGFIEAFF
abundance: .; j_gene: TRBJ2-7; v_gene: TRBV20-1; d_gene: .; CDR3nt: TGCAGTGCTAGTTCTGGACAGCCGTTAGGCCAGTACTTC; CDR3aa: CSASSGQPLGQYF
abundance: .; j_gene: TRBJ1-2; v_gene: TRBV23-1; d_gene: TRBD1; CDR3nt: TGCGCCAGCAGTCCCCTGACAGGGGTTAGGAACTATGGCTACACCTTC; CDR3aa: CASSPLTGVRNYGYTF
abundance: .; j_gene: TRBJ1-6; v_gene: TRBV5-1; d_gene: .; CDR3nt: TGCGCCAGCAGACCCGGACAGACGATTTCACCCCTCCACTTT; CDR3aa: CASRPGQTISPLHF
abundance: once; j_gene: TRBJ2-2; v_gene: TRBV6-5; d_gene: .; CDR3nt: TGTGCCAGCAGTCCACTAGGTACCGGGGAGCTGTTTTTT; CDR3aa: CASSPLGTGELFF
abundance: .; j_gene: TRBJ2-1; v_gene: TRBV6-5; d_gene: .; CDR3nt: TGTGCCAGCAGCCAACTCGGGTACTCCGACAATGAGCAGTTCTTC; CDR3aa: CASSQLGYSDNEQFF
abundance: .; j_gene: TRBJ2-7; v_gene: TRBV28; d_gene: .; CDR3nt: TGTGCCAGCAGTTTGGGGGCTTCCTACGAGCAGTACTTC; CDR3aa: CASSLGASYEQYF
abundance: .; j_gene: TRBJ2-1; v_gene: TRBV6-1; d_gene: TRBD1; CDR3nt: TGTGCCAGCAGTGAACTGACAGGGGCTCATAGTGAGCAGTTCTTC; CDR3aa: CASSELTGAHSEQFF
abundance: few; j_gene: TRBJ2-2; v_gene: TRBV5-1; d_gene: .; CDR3nt: TGCGCCAGCAGCTTGCTGTCGTCCGGGGAGCTGTTTTTT; CDR3aa: CASSLLSSGELFF
abundance: .; j_gene: TRBJ2-5; v_gene: TRBV7-2; d_gene: TRBD2; CDR3nt: TGTGCCAGCAGCTCTAATGGAGCGGGGATGCAAGAGACCCAGTACTTC; CDR3aa: CASSSNGAGMQETQYF
abundance: .; j_gene: TRBJ1-1; v_gene: TRBV5-5; d_gene: .; CDR3nt: TGTGCCAGCAGCTTGTCGACAGTGAACACTGAAGCTTTCTTT; CDR3aa: CASSLSTVNTEAFF
abundance: .; j_gene: TRBJ1-2; v_gene: TRBV7-2; d_gene: .; CDR3nt: TGTGCCAGCAGCTTGCAGGGGTTAAGCCCATACTATGGCTACACCTTC; CDR3aa: CASSLQGLSPYYGYTF
abundance: .; j_gene: TRBJ1-3; v_gene: TRBV27; d_gene: TRBD1; CDR3nt: TGTGCCAGCAGTCAGACAGGGACTGGAAACACCATATATTTT; CDR3aa: CASSQTGTGNTIYF
abundance: once; j_gene: TRBJ2-7; v_gene: TRBV19; d_gene: .; CDR3nt: TGTGCCAGTAGCGCACGCGGGATTTCCGAGCAGTACTTC; CDR3aa: CASSARGISEQYF
abundance: .; j_gene: TRBJ2-3; v_gene: TRBV6-5; d_gene: .; CDR3nt: TGTGCCAGCAGTTACAATGGCGGGACCACAGATACGCAGTATTTT; CDR3aa: CASSYNGGTTDTQYF
abundance: .; j_gene: TRBJ1-6; v_gene: TRBV15; d_gene: TRBD1; CDR3nt: TGTGCCACCAGCAGGGCTCGACAGGGGGAGAATTCACCCCTCCACTTT; CDR3aa: CATSRARQGENSPLHF
abundance: once; j_gene: TRBJ1-6; v_gene: TRBV6-6; d_gene: .; CDR3nt: TGTGCCAGCAGTTATTCGCTCGAGTCACCCCTCCACTTT; CDR3aa: CASSYSLESPLHF
abundance: .; j_gene: TRBJ1-2; v_gene: TRBV7-9; d_gene: TRBD1; CDR3nt: TGTGCCAGCAGCTTAGAAAAGGACAGGGACCATGGCTACACCTTC; CDR3aa: CASSLEKDRDHGYTF
abundance: .; j_gene: TRBJ1-1; v_gene: TRBV27; d_gene: .; CDR3nt: TGTGCCAGCAGTTTAGTGCAGGGTATCACTGAAGCTTTCTTT; CDR3aa: CASSLVQGITEAFF
abundance: .; j_gene: TRBJ2-2; v_gene: TRBV27; d_gene: .; CDR3nt: TGTGCCAGCAGTTCAATTAAGAGGGTCCGGACCGGGGAGCTGTTTTTT; CDR3aa: CASSSIKRVRTGELFF
abundance: .; j_gene: TRBJ2-7; v_gene: TRBV10-3; d_gene: .; CDR3nt: TGTGCCATCAGTCGAACAGGGCCCAACGAGCAGTACTTC; CDR3aa: CAISRTGPNEQYF
abundance: .; j_gene: TRBJ2-5; v_gene: TRBV5-6; d_gene: .; CDR3nt: TGTGCCAGCAGCTCGGAGTACTTC; CDR3aa: CASSSEYF
abundance: .; j_gene: TRBJ1-1; v_gene: TRBV28; d_gene: .; CDR3nt: TGTGCCAGCAGCTTGCCGGGTCCGAACACTGAAGCTTTCTTT; CDR3aa: CASSLPGPNTEAFF
abundance: .; j_gene: TRBJ2-2; v_gene: TRBV9; d_gene: TRBD1; CDR3nt: TGTGCCAGCAGCGTAACCTCACAGGGGGCAAACGGGGAGCTGTTTTTT; CDR3aa: CASSVTSQGANGELFF
abundance: .; j_gene: TRBJ2-1; v_gene: TRBV9; d_gene: TRBD2; CDR3nt: TGTGCCAGCAGCCCGGGGACTAGCGGGAACAATGAGCAGTTCTTC; CDR3aa: CASSPGTSGNNEQFF
abundance: once; j_gene: TRBJ2-2; v_gene: TRBV11-1; d_gene: .; CDR3nt: TGTGCCAGCAGCTCCAGGAACGGCTGGGAGCTGTTTTTT; CDR3aa: CASSSRNGWELFF